Presented here are 26 T cell receptor beta chains from one specimen sequenced in a study of CD8 T cells in Susac syndrome. Reverse transcription of roughly 0.5 to 1 ug RNA used random hexamers. TCRdb passed the immunoSEQ multiplex PCR reads through MiXCR, listing each CDR3 protein once. The repertoire holds about 150,000 distinct CDR3 sequences, with roughly 94% as singletons. The sequenced sample was CD8+ T cells from PBMCs. These TCRs come from a human donor with Susac syndrome.

The chain couples TRBV21-1 to TRBJ2-7; TRBD2, as called in the table, went unchecked against the DNA. TRBV21-1 is a recognized pseudogene. The CDR3 extends over 17 amino acids. The CDR3 bases are TGTGCCAGCAGCAAAGAGGGCAGGACCGGGACTACGTGCGAGCAGTACTTC. Amino acids: CASSKEGRTGTTCEQYF.

The chain links TRBV11-2 to TRBJ2-3, with D perhaps assigned TRBD1 or TRBD2 (5 bases each). Trimming shortened V by 8 bases and J by 6 bases, and 15 bases separated the two germline ends. Germline V gene sequence: CDR1 SGHAT, CDR2 FQNNGV. The CDR3 is 13 residues long. CDR3 sequence reads: CASSGEWGDTQYF. Here the CDR3 DNA reads TGTGCCAGCTCTGGGGAGTGGGGGGATACGCAGTATTTT. Based on the CDR3 plus reference TRBV11-2 and TRBJ2-3, the full variable domain is EAGVAQSPRYKIIEKRQSVAFWCNPISGHATLYWYQQILGQGPKLLIQFQNNGVVDDSQLPKDRFSAERLKGVDSTLKIQPAKLEDSAVYLCASSGEWGDTQYFGPGTRLTVL.

This sequence joins TRBV27 and TRBJ2-7, with D tentatively TRBD2 (5 bases). The V gene lost 0 bases and the J gene lost 4 bases, with 7 bases spanning the gap. The CDR3 is 13 amino acids. Germline CDR1 is MNHEY and CDR2 is SMNVEV (reference sequence). The CDR3, as DNA: TGTGCCAGCAGTTTATCGGGCGGGTACGAGCAGTACTTC. Residues: CASSLSGGYEQYF.

The chain links TRBV15 to TRBJ2-3; D is unresolved. The CDR3 is 15 amino acids. Germline CDR1 and CDR2: LNHNV and YYDKDF (reference sequence). V shed 3 bases and J shed 6 bases, with 16 bases lying between them. The CDR3 here is CATSSGISHGDTQYF. The CDR3 coding sequence is TGTGCCACCAGCAGTGGGATTTCCCATGGGGATACGCAGTATTTT. The full variable domain, its missing parts supplied by reference TRBV15 and TRBJ2-3, is DAMVIQNPRYQVTQFGKPVTLSCSQTLNHNVMYWYQQKSSQAPKLLFHYYDKDFNNEADTPDNFQSRRPNTSFCFLDIRSPGLGDTAMYLCATSSGISHGDTQYFGPGTRLTVL.

This CDR3 reads CAWSGLAGTDEQFF. CDR3 DNA sequence: TGTGCCTGGAGTGGGCTAGCGGGAACCGATGAGCAGTTCTTC. The chain combines TRBV30 with TRBJ2-1; 9 bases are shared with TRBD2. The ends lost 1 base at V and 8 bases at J; junction bases unmatched: 6. CDR3 length: 14 amino acids. The germline gives CDR1 GTSNPN, CDR2 SVGIG (reference sequence).

V is TRBV29-1 and J is TRBJ1-2, with D hard to call. Germline CDR1 and CDR2: SQVTM and ANQGSEA. Trimming cost V 1 base and J 4 bases, with 16 bases left between them. The length of the CDR3 is 15 residues. The CDR3 nucleotides are TGCAGCGTTGAAGGCGACGGACGGGCAGTCTATGGCTACACCTTC. The encoded protein is CSVEGDGRAVYGYTF.

The chain employs TRBV9 and TRBJ2-7, with a tentative D call TRBD2 (6 bases). In germline, CDR1 is SGDLS, CDR2 YYNGEE. V lost 3 bases and J lost 1, with 11 bases in between. This CDR3 region has 14 residues. CDR3 bases: TGTGCCAGCAGCGGGAGGGGATCGTCCTACGAGCAGTACTTC. As protein: CASSGRGSSYEQYF.

The CDR3 loop is CASSASLDGPSTSTDTQYF. In DNA, the CDR3 is TGTGCCAGCAGCGCCAGCCTGGACGGTCCAAGCACGAGCACAGATACGCAGTATTTT. V and J are TRBV9 and TRBJ2-3; D remains ambiguous. This CDR3 is built from 19 residues. Trimming pared 3 bases from V and 0 bases from J, leaving 23 bases between. Germline loops: CDR1 SGDLS, CDR2 YYNGEE.

J is TRBJ1-2 and V is TRBV4-1; unclear D gene. Germline CDR1 is MGHRA and CDR2 is YSYEKL. The V gene lost 2 bases and the J gene lost 4 bases, with 11 bases spanning the gap. The CDR3 covers 14 residues. CDR3 amino acids: CASSQTSSSYGYTF. CDR3 DNA: TGCGCCAGCAGCCAAACCTCGTCGAGCTATGGCTACACCTTC.

This chain joins TRBV12-3 or TRBV12-4 and TRBJ2-1, with 12 bases matching TRBD2. V gave up 6 bases and J gave up 4 bases; unmatched junction bases: 4. The CDR3 covers 15 residues. CDR3 sequence (DNA): TGTGCCAGCAGCCCTAGCGGGAGGGGTTACAATGAGCAGTTCTTC. Residues: CASSPSGRGYNEQFF.

The rearrangement links TRBV27 to TRBJ2-7; no reliable D call. Per the germline V gene, CDR1 is MNHEY and CDR2 is SMNVEV (reference sequence). The CDR3 is 14 amino acids. Trimming took off 3 bases at V and 5 bases at J, with 14 bases between the two ends. CDR3 nucleotides: TGTGCCAGCAGTTTCAGCACTGGCACTAACGAGCAGTACTTC. This encodes CASSFSTGTNEQYF.

J is TRBJ2-5 and V is TRBV6-5, with a weak D call TRBD2 (6 bases). Deletions cut 1 base from V and 5 bases from J, with 11 bases between. The CDR3 runs to 14 residues. Germline lookup yields CDR1 MNHEY and CDR2 SVGAGI. The CDR3 nucleotides read TGTGCCAGCAGTTACTGGCAGGAGGGCGAGACCCAGTACTTC. Protein sequence: CASSYWQEGETQYF.

V gene TRBV9 combines with J gene TRBJ2-2; 9 nucleotides line up with TRBD1. Looked up from germline, CDR1 is SGDLS and CDR2 is YYNGEE. This CDR3 has 14 amino acids. V shed 9 bases and J 5 bases; nucleotides not matched to a gene: 8. The CDR3 region is CATQGQGKTGELFF. CDR3 in DNA: TGTGCCACCCAGGGACAGGGCAAGACCGGGGAGCTGTTTTTT.

The chain carries TRBV5-1 and TRBJ2-4; the match to TRBD2 covers 12 bases. Germline V lookup: CDR1 SGHRS, CDR2 YFSETQ. The CDR3 runs to 14 residues. J was trimmed by 14 bases and V by 3 bases; bases with no gene match: 9. The CDR3 nucleotides are TGCGCCAGCAGCTATGGGACTAGCGGGTCGTATGAGTACTTC. This translates into CASSYGTSGSYEYF.

J is TRBJ1-1 and V is TRBV29-1, with D possibly matching TRBD1 (6 bases). The V gene's germline CDR1 is SQVTM and CDR2 ANQGSEA. There are 12 residues in the CDR3. V lost 2 bases to trimming and J lost 7 bases, with 11 bases between them. CDR3 bases: TGCAGCGTTGAACAGGACAGTCTTGAAGCTTTCTTT. This codes for CSVEQDSLEAFF.

The chain couples TRBV7-8 to TRBJ2-1, with D unresolved. Germline lookup yields CDR1 SGHVS and CDR2 FQNEAQ. V gave up 5 bases and J gave up 4 bases, with 15 bases separating them. The CDR3 has 15 amino acids. CDR3 sequence: CASSPTPTDYNEQFF. The CDR3 DNA sequence: TGTGCCAGCAGCCCTACTCCTACCGATTACAATGAGCAGTTCTTC.

The chain employs TRBV12-3 or TRBV12-4 and TRBJ2-1; 7 positions match TRBD2. The length of the CDR3 is 18 residues. Unmatched junction bases numbered 18, after V lost 2 bases and J lost 8 bases. The CDR3 region is CASSLPKSGWAGADEQFF. The CDR3 DNA reads TGTGCCAGCAGTTTACCAAAGAGCGGTTGGGCGGGAGCAGATGAGCAGTTCTTC.

The chain carries TRBV11-2 and TRBJ1-2; maybe TRBD1 (5 bases). V lost 4 bases to trimming and J lost 3 bases, with 9 bases between them. The CDR3 totals 13 residues. Germline loops: CDR1 SGHAT, CDR2 FQNNGV. CDR3 amino acids: CASSSGDHYGYTF. CDR3 nucleotide sequence: TGTGCCAGCAGCTCCGGGGACCACTATGGCTACACCTTC.

The chain links TRBV2 to TRBJ1-1, with D uncertain. From germline, CDR1 is SNHLY and CDR2 FYNNEI. V was cut by 7 bases and J by 1 base, with 16 bases left in between. CDR3 size: 15 residues. CDR3 protein: CASMEDRGPNTEAFF. The DNA for the CDR3 is TGTGCCAGCATGGAAGACCGAGGGCCGAACACTGAAGCTTTCTTT.

The rearrangement links TRBV7-8 to TRBJ2-7; D is perhaps TRBD2 (6 bases). This CDR3 is 17 amino acids long. In germline, CDR1 is SGHVS, CDR2 FQNEAQ. V lost 1 base and J lost 4, with 20 bases in between. The CDR3 bases are TGTGCCAGCAGCTTAGGTGGGGACTTCCAAGACCCTTACGAGCAGTACTTC. Translation gives CASSLGGDFQDPYEQYF.

The rearrangement links TRBV18 to TRBJ2-5, with TRBD1 matching 9 bases. V was pared by 9 bases and J by 3 bases, with 5 bases of the junction left unmatched. There are 13 residues in the CDR3. Germline V CDR1 and CDR2: KGHSH, LQKENI. Written as DNA, the CDR3 is TGTGCCAGTAGGACAGGGGCGGAAGAGACCCAGTACTTC. As protein: CASRTGAEETQYF.

The chain carries TRBV6-2 or TRBV6-3 and TRBJ2-1; 7 positions match TRBD1. V was clipped by 9 bases and J by 0 bases; unmatched bases: 8. Germline values: CDR1 MNHEY, CDR2 SVGEGT. The CDR3 is 15 amino acids. CDR3 sequence reads: CARGRGPSSYNEQFF. CDR3 coding DNA: TGTGCCAGAGGAAGGGGGCCGAGCTCCTACAATGAGCAGTTCTTC.

The chain uses TRBV27 and TRBJ2-7, with D possibly called TRBD1 or TRBD2 (5 bases each). CDR1 is MNHEY, CDR2 SMNVEV, per germline (reference sequence). The CDR3 is 16 residues long. V was trimmed by 2 bases and J by 4 bases, leaving 18 bases between them. The CDR3 spells CASSLTAGTLNYEQYF. The CDR3 nucleotides are TGTGCCAGCAGTTTAACCGCCGGGACGTTGAATTACGAGCAGTACTTC.

This chain links TRBV18 with TRBJ2-2; D remains unclear. Germline lookup yields CDR1 KGHSH and CDR2 LQKENI. The CDR3 totals 14 residues. Deletions cut 7 bases from V and 3 bases from J, with 12 bases between. The DNA for the CDR3 is TGTGCCAGCTTCTCACCAGATGACACCGGGGAGCTGTTTTTT. It is translated as CASFSPDDTGELFF. Variable domain in full (rest from reference TRBV18 and TRBJ2-2): NAGVMQNPRHLVRRRGQEARLRCSPMKGHSHVYWYRQLPEEGLKFMVYLQKENIIDESGMPKERFSAEFPKEGPSILRIQQVVRGDSAAYFCASFSPDDTGELFFGEGSRLTVL.

V is TRBV12-3 or TRBV12-4 and J is TRBJ1-2; D may be TRBD1 (5 bases). Trimming pared 7 bases from V and 8 bases from J, leaving 11 bases between. The CDR3 is 11 amino acids. CDR3 region: CASNPGFGYTF. The DNA of the CDR3 is TGTGCCAGCAACCCAGGGTTCGGCTACACCTTC.

The J gene is TRBJ2-3, the V gene TRBV29-1; D possibly corresponds to TRBD1 (5 bases). CDR3 length equals 13 residues. V gave up 5 bases and J gave up 2 bases, with 11 bases separating them. The germline CDR1 and CDR2 sequences are SQVTM and ANQGSEA. For the CDR3, the DNA is TGCAGCGTTCAGGGTAGGGACACAGATACGCAGTATTTT. This gives the protein CSVQGRDTDTQYF.